These T cell receptor beta chains were read from a single sample in a study of cytomegalovirus exposure and HLA in healthy donors. Assay used: immunoSEQ multiplex PCR; TCRdb lists only in-frame clones, some missing. The sample yields roughly 100,000 clones, about 80% seen once. Specimen: PBMCs. The receptors shown here come from a male donor in good health and CMV-seropositive. The CDR3 runs from the conserved cysteine through the conserved F or W. The D gene is left open where the match is weak. Clone size is stated in some rows and not others, as once, few, many or a class when expanded.

abundance	d_gene	v_gene	j_gene	CDR3nt	CDR3aa
-	-	TRBV6-1	TRBJ1-5	TGTGCCAGCAGTGACAGGTCCCCGCGGCCCCAGCATTTT	CASSDRSPRPQHF
-	-	TRBV19	TRBJ1-4	TGTGCCAGTAGTATAGGGGACAACCTGCGGGAAAAACTGTTTTTT	CASSIGDNLREKLFF
-	-	TRBV7-9	TRBJ2-3	TGTGCCAGCAGCTGGCACAGGGACCTCACAGATACGCAGTATTTT	CASSWHRDLTDTQYF
-	-	TRBV19	TRBJ1-5	TGTGCCAGTACCATAAGCGGGGGAGAAAATCAGCCCCAGCATTTT	CASTISGGENQPQHF
-	TRBD1	TRBV18	TRBJ1-6	TGTGCCAGCTCCGGTGGTCAGGGGGTTAATTCACCCCTCCACTTT	CASSGGQGVNSPLHF
once	TRBD1	TRBV10-3	TRBJ2-7	TGTGCCATCAACCCCGGGACAGGGGGCTACGAGCAGTACTTC	CAINPGTGGYEQYF
-	-	TRBV10-1	TRBJ1-5	TGCGCCAGCAGGACAGGAAATAGCAATCAGCCCCAGCATTTT	CASRTGNSNQPQHF
-	TRBD2	TRBV7-3	TRBJ2-3	TGTGCCAGCAGCCTTAGCGGGAGTACAGATACGCAGTATTTT	CASSLSGSTDTQYF
once	-	TRBV2	TRBJ2-2	TGTGCCGGCGGCAGGGGAACTAACACCGGGGAGCTGTTTTTT	CAGGRGTNTGELFF
-	-	TRBV30	TRBJ2-1	TGTGCCTGGAGGAGGCAGGGGTACAATGAGCAGTTCTTC	CAWRRQGYNEQFF
-	TRBD1	TRBV5-6	TRBJ1-5	TGTGCCAGCAGCTATGACAGGGATCAGCCCCAGCATTTT	CASSYDRDQPQHF
few	TRBD1	TRBV5-1	TRBJ1-3	TGCGCCAGCAGCTCAGACAGGGCCTCTGGAAACACCATATATTTT	CASSSDRASGNTIYF
-	-	TRBV7-2	TRBJ1-1	TGTGCCAGCAGCCCCCAGGGAGGGAACACTGAAGCTTTCTTT	CASSPQGGNTEAFF
once	-	TRBV6-6	TRBJ1-2	TGTGCCAGCAGCCCCGGGAGGGTTGATGGCTACACCTTC	CASSPGRVDGYTF
-	TRBD1	TRBV30	TRBJ1-3	TGTGCCTGGAGTGGACAGGGTGGAAACACCATATATTTT	CAWSGQGGNTIYF
-	TRBD1	TRBV11-3	TRBJ1-2	TGTGCCAGCAGCTTGGAGGACAGGGAGTTTAACTATGGCTACACCTTC	CASSLEDREFNYGYTF
-	TRBD1	TRBV9	TRBJ2-3	TGTGCCAGCAGCGTGGACAGGGAAGGAGATACGCAGTATTTT	CASSVDREGDTQYF
few	-	TRBV6-5	TRBJ1-1	TGTGCCAGCAGTTACCTCCGGGGAGTGAACACTGAAGCTTTCTTT	CASSYLRGVNTEAFF
-	-	TRBV4-1	TRBJ2-7	TGCGCCAGCAGCTCCCCAGGGAACAGCTTCTACGAGCAGTACTTC	CASSSPGNSFYEQYF
few	-	TRBV7-2	TRBJ2-7	TGTGCCAGCAGCTTGTCCAGGGCCTCCTACGAGCAGTACTTC	CASSLSRASYEQYF
-	TRBD1	TRBV4-3	TRBJ2-1	TGCGCCAGCAGCCAAGCTGACAGGGGCGATGAGCAGTTCTTC	CASSQADRGDEQFF
-	TRBD1	TRBV27	TRBJ2-2	TGTGCCAGCACTCGATCCGGGACAGCGAGGACCGGGGAGCTGTTTTTT	CASTRSGTARTGELFF
-	-	TRBV18	TRBJ1-4	TGTGCCAGCTCACCCCCCGGGGGTAGAACTAATGAAAAACTGTTTTTT	CASSPPGGRTNEKLFF